This is a list of T cell receptor beta chains from one sample in a study of T cells in narcolepsy. Sequencing was performed with immunoSEQ multiplex PCR; in TCRdb, only in-frame clones are kept and a portion is missing. The sample lists roughly 20,000 clones, about 80% occurring once. The sequenced sample consisted of memory (CD45RA-) CD4+ T cells from blood. The receptors were sampled from a human donor in good health. Each CDR3 is given with its conserved first and last residue. The size field is filled for only some rows; it gives once, few, many or a size class.

v_gene: TRBV11-2; abundance: NA; CDR3aa: CASSHLRGSYNEQFF
v_gene: TRBV14; abundance: NA; CDR3aa: CASSHGQGTKNIQYF
v_gene: TRBV5-1; abundance: NA; CDR3aa: CASSLADGREQYF
v_gene: TRBV7-9; abundance: NA; CDR3aa: CASSQTGGGEAFF
v_gene: TRBV7-9; abundance: NA; CDR3aa: CASSLDQSRGWNEQFF
v_gene: TRBV7-8; abundance: NA; CDR3aa: CASSLVGTDTQYF
v_gene: TRBV6-6; abundance: NA; CDR3aa: CATTAGQLNTEAFF
v_gene: TRBV5-4; abundance: NA; CDR3aa: CASSLKGRDTIYF
v_gene: TRBV27; abundance: NA; CDR3aa: CASSDPGRAEAFF
v_gene: TRBV9; abundance: NA; CDR3aa: CASSPGPENSPLHF
v_gene: TRBV12-5; abundance: once; CDR3aa: CASGLQVADTQYF
v_gene: TRBV19; abundance: NA; CDR3aa: CASSINRGPGQPQHF
v_gene: TRBV9; abundance: NA; CDR3aa: CASSQGDIGGYTF
v_gene: TRBV6-1; abundance: NA; CDR3aa: CASNTGASANEQYF
v_gene: TRBV5-1; abundance: NA; CDR3aa: CASSLSPPVDEQFF
v_gene: TRBV19; abundance: NA; CDR3aa: CASSIVTGELFF
v_gene: TRBV25-1; abundance: NA; CDR3aa: CASSAGGGRNEQFF
v_gene: TRBV19; abundance: NA; CDR3aa: CASSTTASQPNEKLFF
v_gene: TRBV9; abundance: few; CDR3aa: CASSVARPNEQFF
v_gene: TRBV4-3; abundance: NA; CDR3aa: CASSQGSGGPTDTQYF
v_gene: TRBV13; abundance: few; CDR3aa: CASSLGGGQGYGYTF
v_gene: TRBV7-2; abundance: NA; CDR3aa: CASSPMGDLKNYNEQFF
v_gene: TRBV6-5; abundance: NA; CDR3aa: CASPGANVLTF
v_gene: TRBV7-2; abundance: NA; CDR3aa: CASSPSGGMISPLHF
v_gene: TRBV11-2; abundance: NA; CDR3aa: CASSLTGLLETQYF
v_gene: TRBV18; abundance: NA; CDR3aa: CASSPGTDYGYTF
v_gene: TRBV6-5; abundance: few; CDR3aa: CASRGTSYGYTF
v_gene: TRBV9; abundance: NA; CDR3aa: CASSPRSTGYGYTF
v_gene: TRBV5-6; abundance: few; CDR3aa: CASSLELKQETQYF
v_gene: TRBV7-9; abundance: NA; CDR3aa: CASSLGGIGYTF
v_gene: TRBV19; abundance: NA; CDR3aa: CASSIGQASGEQYF
v_gene: TRBV6-5; abundance: NA; CDR3aa: CASSYVQGASYEQYF
v_gene: TRBV15; abundance: NA; CDR3aa: CATMRATNEKLFF
v_gene: TRBV7-8; abundance: few; CDR3aa: CASSLTGGTEAFF
v_gene: TRBV2; abundance: NA; CDR3aa: CASSGTANNEQFF
v_gene: TRBV5-1; abundance: few; CDR3aa: CASSLALGGTGELFF
v_gene: TRBV18; abundance: NA; CDR3aa: CASSPGQAAYEQYF
v_gene: TRBV13; abundance: NA; CDR3aa: CASSLVAGELFF
v_gene: TRBV10-3; abundance: few; CDR3aa: CAISEVRSGTEAFF
v_gene: TRBV7-9; abundance: NA; CDR3aa: CASSLNYEQYF
v_gene: TRBV4-2; abundance: NA; CDR3aa: CASSQLGGFQETQYF
v_gene: TRBV18; abundance: NA; CDR3aa: CASSLDSSYNSPLHF
v_gene: TRBV14; abundance: few; CDR3aa: CASSRDGTGANVLTF
v_gene: TRBV11-2; abundance: NA; CDR3aa: CASSLGQSVYGYTF
v_gene: TRBV7-8; abundance: NA; CDR3aa: CASSQTGGEQYF
v_gene: TRBV5-6; abundance: once; CDR3aa: CASTVRFLSGANVLTF
v_gene: TRBV9; abundance: NA; CDR3aa: CASSALGGSAKLFF
v_gene: TRBV5-5; abundance: NA; CDR3aa: CASSLEGGRETQYF
v_gene: TRBV2; abundance: NA; CDR3aa: CASSEVGRDNSPLHF
v_gene: TRBV4-3; abundance: few; CDR3aa: CASSQGLVGTDTQYF
v_gene: TRBV9; abundance: NA; CDR3aa: CASSVDGVGGNTIYF
v_gene: TRBV5-6; abundance: NA; CDR3aa: CASSLTPFEQYF
v_gene: TRBV5-1; abundance: NA; CDR3aa: CATSPGGYAGELFF
v_gene: TRBV2; abundance: once; CDR3aa: CASSEDGAGGANEQFF
v_gene: TRBV27; abundance: few; CDR3aa: CASRRRTESHYGYTF
v_gene: TRBV7-2; abundance: NA; CDR3aa: CASSADRGSGYTF
v_gene: TRBV5-6; abundance: once; CDR3aa: CASSLTGGLSAHEQYF
v_gene: TRBV2; abundance: medium-sized; CDR3aa: CASTAGTNYGYTF